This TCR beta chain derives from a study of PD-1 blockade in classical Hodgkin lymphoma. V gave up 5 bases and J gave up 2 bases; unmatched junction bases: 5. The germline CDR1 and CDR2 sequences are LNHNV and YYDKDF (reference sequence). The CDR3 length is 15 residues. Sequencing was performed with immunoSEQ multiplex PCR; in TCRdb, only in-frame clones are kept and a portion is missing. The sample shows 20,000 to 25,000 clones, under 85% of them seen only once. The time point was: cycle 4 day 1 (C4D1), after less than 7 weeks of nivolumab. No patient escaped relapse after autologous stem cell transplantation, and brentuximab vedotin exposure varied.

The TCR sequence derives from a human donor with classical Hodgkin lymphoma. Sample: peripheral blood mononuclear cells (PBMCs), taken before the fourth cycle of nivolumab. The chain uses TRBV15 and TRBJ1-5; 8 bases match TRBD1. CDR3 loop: CATSGQGGGNQPQHF. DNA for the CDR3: TGTGCCACCAGCGGACAGGGCGGTGGCAATCAGCCCCAGCATTTT. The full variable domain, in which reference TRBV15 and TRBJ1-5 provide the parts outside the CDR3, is DAMVIQNPRYQVTQFGKPVTLSCSQTLNHNVMYWYQQKSSQAPKLLFHYYDKDFNNEADTPDNFQSRRPNTSFCFLDIRSPGLGDTAMYLCATSGQGGGNQPQHFGDGTRLSIL.